Following are 21 T cell receptor beta chains from one sample sequenced in a study of CD8+ T cells in alopecia areata. Sequencing templates came from extracted RNA that was reverse transcribed into cDNA. Repertoires were generated with immunoSEQ multiplex PCR, while TCRdb's copy carries only in-frame clones and drops some. The table includes 93,000 or so clones, approximately 60% detected once. The sequencing sample was made of CD4+ T cells sorted from blood. These TCRs come from a human donor in good health.

The chain couples TRBV30 to TRBJ2-5, with 13 bases fitting TRBD2. From germline, CDR1 is GTSNPN and CDR2 SVGIG (reference sequence). The CDR3 is 14 residues long. V shed 7 bases and J 3 bases; nucleotides not matched to a gene: 5. The CDR3 nucleotides read TGTGCCTTGAGACTAGCGGGGGGTGAAGAGACCCAGTACTTC. Protein sequence: CALRLAGGEETQYF.

The chain links TRBV30 to TRBJ1-2, with TRBD1 matching over 8 bases. The germline V gene has CDR1 GTSNPN and CDR2 SVGIG (reference sequence). The CDR3 has 17 amino acids. Losses at the gene ends were 0 bases for V and 4 bases for J; bases not matched to a gene: 13. The CDR3 sequence is CAWSVPGGGRSIYGYTF. The DNA of the CDR3 is TGTGCCTGGAGTGTACCAGGGGGCGGGAGGTCTATCTATGGCTACACCTTC.

The CDR3 loop reads CASARGGKATPEAFF. The CDR3 DNA reads TGTGCCTCGGCCAGGGGAGGGAAGGCAACCCCTGAAGCTTTCTTT. This chain joins TRBV19 and TRBJ1-1; D possibly corresponds to TRBD1 (6 bases). V shed 11 bases and J shed 6 bases, with 25 bases lying between them. The germline V gene has CDR1 LNHDA and CDR2 SQIVND (reference sequence). The CDR3 runs 15 residues.

Many counts were recorded for this clone. Distinct nucleotide sequences in the sample also encode this CDR3. V usage is TRBV28 and J usage is TRBJ1-4, with TRBD1 matching over 8 bases. Germline V gene lookup returns CDR1 MDHEN and CDR2 SYDVKM. The junction had 8 bases not matched to a gene; V was cut back by 6 bases and J by 8 bases. This CDR3 region has 14 residues. The CDR3 DNA sequence: TGTGCCAGCAGCCGTGGACAGGGTCGGGAAAAACTGTTTTTT. Residues: CASSRGQGREKLFF.

The chain recombines TRBV6-5 with TRBJ2-5; TRBD2 agrees at 13 bases. Germline loops: CDR1 MNHEY, CDR2 SVGAGI. The CDR3 extends over 16 amino acids. Trimming removed 0 bases from V and 5 bases from J; junction bases left unmatched: 3. This CDR3 is CASSYSLAGGRETQYF. The CDR3 DNA sequence: TGTGCCAGCAGTTACTCACTAGCGGGGGGGCGGGAGACCCAGTACTTC.

The chain is built from TRBV29-1 and TRBJ1-3; TRBD1 might be the D (6 bases). The V and J ends lost 5 bases and 4 bases respectively, with 9 bases between them. Germline V gives CDR1 SQVTM, CDR2 ANQGSEA. The length of the CDR3 is 12 residues. CDR3 coding DNA: TGCAGCGTTACCGGGACAGGAAACACCATATATTTT. The encoded protein is CSVTGTGNTIYF.

The rearrangement links TRBV29-1 to TRBJ1-2; 10 bases are a match to TRBD1. Germline CDR1 is SQVTM and CDR2 is ANQGSEA. The CDR3 consists of 12 residues. Trimming cost V 7 bases and J 7 bases; bases outside gene matches: 6. The CDR3 DNA is TGCAGCGCCAGACAGGGGGCGGTTGGCTACACCTTC. Amino acids: CSARQGAVGYTF.

The J gene is TRBJ1-6, the V gene TRBV19; 7 bases are shared with TRBD1. This CDR3 has 14 amino acids. Per the germline V gene, CDR1 is LNHDA and CDR2 is SQIVND (reference sequence). V shed 7 bases and J 10 bases; nucleotides not matched to a gene: 10. Here the CDR3 DNA reads TGTGCCAGTACCCTAAGGGACAGTTACTCACCCCTCCACTTT. Translating gives CASTLRDSYSPLHF.

This chain uses TRBV6-5 with TRBJ2-3; 8 bases are a match to TRBD2. V shed 0 bases, J shed 3 bases, and the junction held 5 bases outside the gene matches. Germline V CDR1 and CDR2: MNHEY, SVGAGI. The CDR3 totals 16 residues. The CDR3 region is CASSYSIAGFTDTQYF. CDR3 nucleotide sequence: TGTGCCAGCAGTTACTCAATAGCGGGGTTTACAGATACGCAGTATTTT.

This clone came up a few times. This chain joins TRBV12-5 and TRBJ1-1, with D uncertain. This CDR3 comprises 15 residues. The germline gives CDR1 LGHNT, CDR2 FRNRAP. V was pared by 5 bases and J by 0 bases, with 13 bases between. The CDR3 DNA reads as TGTGCTAGTGGTCCCCCTGCCCAGGTGAACACTGAAGCTTTCTTT. Translating gives CASGPPAQVNTEAFF.

This chain joins TRBV30 and TRBJ2-5, with unresolved D. Germline V gene sequence: CDR1 GTSNPN, CDR2 SVGIG (reference sequence). The CDR3 runs 11 residues. V was clipped by 0 bases and J by 7 bases, with 6 bases between them. The CDR3 sequence is CAWSVPGTQYF. CDR3 coding DNA: TGTGCCTGGAGTGTGCCAGGGACCCAGTACTTC.

The chain links TRBV5-4 to TRBJ2-5; 14 bases fit TRBD2. This CDR3 is 16 amino acids long. Trimming took 4 bases from V and 2 from J; bases not matched to a gene: 4. Looked up from germline, CDR1 is SGHNT and CDR2 is YYREEE (reference sequence). Here the CDR3 DNA reads TGTGCCAGCAGCCCCGGACTAGCGGGGGGACAAGAGACCCAGTACTTC. Its translation is CASSPGLAGGQETQYF.

This clone was seen only once. The rearrangement joins TRBV2 to TRBJ1-4, with TRBD1 matching 9 bases. CDR3 size: 14 residues. Germline CDR1 and CDR2: SNHLY and FYNNEI. V gave up 7 bases and J gave up 8 bases; unmatched junction bases: 8. CDR3 in DNA: TGTGCCAGCATATTTCCGGGACAGGGCGAAAAACTGTTTTTT. Translation: CASIFPGQGEKLFF.

The CDR3 DNA is TGCAGCGTCCACGCCGCCTCTAGGCAGCTACTACCTTTCGATGGCTACACCTTC. Its translation is CSVHAASRQLLPFDGYTF. This chain connects TRBV29-1 to TRBJ1-2; D ambiguous. The length of the CDR3 is 18 residues. The V gene lost 6 bases and the J gene lost 6 bases, with 32 bases spanning the gap. Germline loops: CDR1 SQVTM, CDR2 ANQGSEA.

At least ten counts were recorded for this clone. The chain is built from TRBV2 and TRBJ1-4; D gene unclear. The CDR3 length is 13 residues. V was cut by 10 bases and J by 7 bases, with 16 bases left in between. The germline CDR1 and CDR2 sequences are SNHLY and FYNNEI. The CDR3: CATSKTRGEKLFF. The CDR3 nucleotides are TGTGCCACATCGAAGACGCGGGGTGAAAAACTGTTTTTT.

This clone was found a few times. V usage is TRBV20-1 and J usage is TRBJ2-7; no clear D. Germline V gene sequence: CDR1 DFQATT, CDR2 SNEGSKA (reference sequence). This CDR3 has 11 amino acids. With 6 bases removed from V and 3 bases from J, the gap between germline ends came to 9 bases. The CDR3 sequence: CSAPIGYEQYF. As DNA, the CDR3 is TGCAGTGCCCCAATAGGCTACGAGCAGTACTTC.

The table lists this clone with a few counts. The CDR3 loop reads CASSAQGNEQFF. In DNA, the CDR3 is TGCGCCAGCAGCGCACAGGGCAATGAGCAGTTCTTC. The gene calls are TRBV5-1 and TRBJ2-1; D is possibly TRBD1 (6 bases). The germline V gene encodes CDR1 SGHRS and CDR2 YFSETQ. The CDR3 runs to 12 residues. With 4 bases removed from V and 6 bases from J, the gap between germline ends came to 8 bases.

In this sample, this clone turned up once. V is TRBV14 and J is TRBJ2-1, with TRBD2 matching 9 bases. The CDR3 contains 17 residues. Trimming at V came to 4 bases and at J to 0 bases, leaving 7 bases not matched to a gene. In germline, CDR1 is SGHDN, CDR2 FVKESK. CDR3 in amino acids: CASSRRLAESSYNEQFF. CDR3 in DNA: TGTGCCAGCAGCCGCCGACTAGCGGAAAGCTCCTACAATGAGCAGTTCTTC. Based on the CDR3 plus reference TRBV14 and TRBJ2-1, the full variable domain is EAGVTQFPSHSVIEKGQTVTLRCDPISGHDNLYWYRRVMGKEIKFLLHFVKESKQDESGMPNNRFLAERTGGTYSTLKVQPAELEDSGVYFCASSRRLAESSYNEQFFGPGTRLTVL.

The CDR3 DNA is TGCAGCGTTACGGACTCCTCGGGGGGGGAGCAGTACTTC. The encoded protein is CSVTDSSGGEQYF. The chain has TRBV29-1 and TRBJ2-7; 8 bases are a match to TRBD2. J gave up 7 bases and V 5 bases, and 10 bases lay outside the gene matches. Germline V gives CDR1 SQVTM, CDR2 ANQGSEA. This CDR3 has 13 residues.

This chain joins TRBV5-4 and TRBJ2-5, with 10 positions matching TRBD2. Germline values: CDR1 SGHNT, CDR2 YYREEE (reference sequence). The CDR3 sequence is 18 residues long. Trimming took 0 bases from V and 5 from J; bases not matched to a gene: 13. The CDR3 DNA follows: TGTGCCAGCAGCTTGGGAGGAGCGGGGGGGATACTCGGCGAGACCCAGTACTTC. This translates into CASSLGGAGGILGETQYF.

As to this clone: Germline and junction disagree at one end, which may indicate a read error. The chain is built from TRBV20-1 and TRBJ1-2; tentative D call: TRBD1 (5 bases). CDR1 is DFQATT and CDR2 is SNEGSKA in the germline V gene (reference sequence). The CDR3 is 11 residues long. CDR3 DNA sequence: TGCAGCGCTAATCAGGGTTATGGCTACACCTTC. Its translation is CSANQGYGYTF.